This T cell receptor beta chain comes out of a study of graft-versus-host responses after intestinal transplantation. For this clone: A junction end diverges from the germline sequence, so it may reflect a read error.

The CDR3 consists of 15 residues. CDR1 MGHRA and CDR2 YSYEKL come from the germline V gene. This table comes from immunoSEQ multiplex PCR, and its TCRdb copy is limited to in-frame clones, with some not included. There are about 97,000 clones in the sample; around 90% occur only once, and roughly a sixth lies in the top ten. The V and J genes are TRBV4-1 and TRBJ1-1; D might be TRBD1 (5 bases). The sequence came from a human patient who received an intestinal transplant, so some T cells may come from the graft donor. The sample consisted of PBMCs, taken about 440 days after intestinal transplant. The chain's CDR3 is CASSQKETAHTEAFF. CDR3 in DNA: TGCGCCAGCAGCCAGAAAGAGACAGCCCACACGGAAGCTTTCTTT.